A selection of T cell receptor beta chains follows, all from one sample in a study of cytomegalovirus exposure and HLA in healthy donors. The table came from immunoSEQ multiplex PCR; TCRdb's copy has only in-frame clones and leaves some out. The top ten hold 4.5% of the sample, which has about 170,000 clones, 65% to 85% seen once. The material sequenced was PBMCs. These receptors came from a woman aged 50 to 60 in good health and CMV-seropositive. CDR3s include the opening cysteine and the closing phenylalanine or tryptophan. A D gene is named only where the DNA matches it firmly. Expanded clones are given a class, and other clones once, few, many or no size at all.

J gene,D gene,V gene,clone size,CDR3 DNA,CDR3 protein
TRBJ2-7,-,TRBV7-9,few,TGTTCCAGCAGCTTAGTTATGGGGCCGTCATCCTACGAGCAGTACTTC,CSSSLVMGPSSYEQYF
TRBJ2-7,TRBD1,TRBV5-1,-,TGCGCCAGCAGCTTGGGCCCAGGACAGGGCATCTCCGAGCAGTACTTC,CASSLGPGQGISEQYF
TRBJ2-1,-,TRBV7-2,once,TGTGCCAGCAGCTTACTCCCTAGCAGTGAATACAATGAGCAGTTCTTC,CASSLLPSSEYNEQFF
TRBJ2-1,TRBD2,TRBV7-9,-,TGTGCCAGCAGCTTAGACGAGACTAGCGGGAGTCGGGATGAGCAGTTCTTC,CASSLDETSGSRDEQFF
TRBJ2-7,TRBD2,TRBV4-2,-,TGTGCCAGCAGCCAGGGACTAGCGGGACTTTACGAGCAGTACTTC,CASSQGLAGLYEQYF
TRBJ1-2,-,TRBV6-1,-,TGTGCCAGCAGTGTAACGCGGGGCGGCTATGGCTACACCTTC,CASSVTRGGYGYTF
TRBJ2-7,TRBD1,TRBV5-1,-,TGCGCCAGCAGCGCCCGGGACAGGGGTTCCTACGAGCAGTACTTC,CASSARDRGSYEQYF
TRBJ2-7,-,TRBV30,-,TGTGCCTGTAGGGGGGGGCGGGGCCCCTACGAGCAGTACTTC,CACRGGRGPYEQYF
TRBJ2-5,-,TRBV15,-,TGTGCCACCAGCAGAGGACAGGCAGGACCGTGGGCAGAGACCCAGTACTTC,CATSRGQAGPWAETQYF
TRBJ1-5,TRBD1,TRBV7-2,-,TGTGCCAGCAGCTGGGGAGGTCCTACAGGGGGCAATCAGCCCCAGCATTTT,CASSWGGPTGGNQPQHF
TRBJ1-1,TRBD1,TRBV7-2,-,TGTGCCAGCAGCTTAGCAGGGGGCGGGAACACTGAAGCTTTCTTT,CASSLAGGGNTEAFF
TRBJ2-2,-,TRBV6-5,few,TGTGCCAGCAGCGTGTTCGGGGGGGAGCTGTTTTTT,CASSVFGGELFF
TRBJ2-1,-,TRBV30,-,TGTGCCTGGAACGATTGGGGGGGCCCCTACAATGAGCAGTTCTTC,CAWNDWGGPYNEQFF
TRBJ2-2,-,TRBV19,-,TGTGCCAGTAGTATGATCGAGCGGCGCGGTACCGGGGAGCTGTTTTTT,CASSMIERRGTGELFF
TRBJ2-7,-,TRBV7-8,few,TGTGCCAGCAGCGTAGGACACTCCTACGAGCAGTACTTC,CASSVGHSYEQYF
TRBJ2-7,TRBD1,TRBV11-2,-,TGTGCCAGCAGCTACAACCGCCGGGACAGGGGAGATCGCTACGAGCAGTACTTC,CASSYNRRDRGDRYEQYF
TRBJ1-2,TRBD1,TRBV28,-,TGTGCCAGCAGTGGGGACAGCCTTAGGAATGGCTACACCTTC,CASSGDSLRNGYTF
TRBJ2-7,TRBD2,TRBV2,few,TGTGCCAGCAGGCGGGGACTAGCGGTTCCCCTCTACGAGCAGTACTTC,CASRRGLAVPLYEQYF
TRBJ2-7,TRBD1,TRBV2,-,TGTGCCAGCGCGGGGACAGGGGGAACCGAGCAGTACTTC,CASAGTGGTEQYF
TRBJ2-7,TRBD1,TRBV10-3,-,TGTGCCCTTTCGAGACAGGGGGTTCCCTACGAGCAGTACTTC,CALSRQGVPYEQYF
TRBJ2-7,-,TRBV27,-,TGTGCCAGCAGTCCTACAGGGACGGCGTCCTACGAGCAGTACTTC,CASSPTGTASYEQYF
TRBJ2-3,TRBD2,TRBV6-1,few,TGTGCCAGCAGTGAAGAGGGCGGGGGGGTGGGGCGCACAGATACGCAGTATTTT,CASSEEGGGVGRTDTQYF
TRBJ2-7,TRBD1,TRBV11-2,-,TGTGCCAGCAGCTCCAGGGGTGACAGGGGCCTCTCCGAGCAGTACTTC,CASSSRGDRGLSEQYF
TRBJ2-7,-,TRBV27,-,TGTGCCAGCAGTTTAAGCACGAGCTCCTACGAGCAGTACTTC,CASSLSTSSYEQYF
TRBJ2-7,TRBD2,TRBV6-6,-,TGTGCCAGCAGTTATCGCGGGGGTCCCTACGAGCAGTACTTC,CASSYRGGPYEQYF
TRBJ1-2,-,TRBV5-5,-,TGTGCCAGCAGTCCTGACACGAACTATGGCTACACCTTC,CASSPDTNYGYTF
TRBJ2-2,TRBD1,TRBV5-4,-,TGTGCCAGCAGCTTGGCCAGGGGGCGCAACACCGGGGAGCTGTTTTTT,CASSLARGRNTGELFF
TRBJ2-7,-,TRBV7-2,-,TGTGCCAGCAGCTTATCCCCTAGCTCCTACGAGCAGTACTTC,CASSLSPSSYEQYF
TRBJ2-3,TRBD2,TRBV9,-,TGTGCCAGCAGCGTCCAACTAGCGGGGGGGCTGACTACAGATACGCAGTATTTT,CASSVQLAGGLTTDTQYF
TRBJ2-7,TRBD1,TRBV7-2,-,TGTGCCAGCAGTCCGGACAGGGGCGCCTTTGAAGAGCAGTACTTC,CASSPDRGAFEEQYF
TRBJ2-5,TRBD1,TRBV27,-,TGTGCCAGCAGACAGGGGGAGATGGAGACCCAGTACTTC,CASRQGEMETQYF
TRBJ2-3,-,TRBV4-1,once,TGCGCCAGCAGCCAAATTAACCTAGTTACGACAGATACGCAGTATTTT,CASSQINLVTTDTQYF
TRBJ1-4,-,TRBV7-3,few,TGTGCCAGCAGCCCGGGGGGGGGCGCGGGGGTTTATAATGAAAAACTGTTTTTT,CASSPGGGAGVYNEKLFF
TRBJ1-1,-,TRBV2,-,TGTGCCAGCAGTGGTGACAGATTGAACACTGAAGCTTTCTTT,CASSGDRLNTEAFF
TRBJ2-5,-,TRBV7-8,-,TGTGCCAGCAGCGGACGCGGGGACAGCGTAGAGACCCAGTACTTC,CASSGRGDSVETQYF
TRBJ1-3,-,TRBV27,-,TGTGCCAGCCGCGGGCCCTACTCTGGAAACACCATATATTTT,CASRGPYSGNTIYF
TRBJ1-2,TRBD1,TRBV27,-,TGTGCCAGCAGTCTCTCCATTCCCACAGGGGTTCCCTATGGCTACACCTTC,CASSLSIPTGVPYGYTF
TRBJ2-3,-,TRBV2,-,TGTGCCAGCAGTGCCGGGATGACGCAGTATTTT,CASSAGMTQYF
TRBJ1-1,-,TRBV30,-,TGTGCCTGGAGTATAGGGGTCGGGAACACTGAAGCTTTCTTT,CAWSIGVGNTEAFF
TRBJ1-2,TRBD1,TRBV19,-,TGTGCCAGTAGTCCACAGGGGACCATCTATGGCTACACCTTC,CASSPQGTIYGYTF
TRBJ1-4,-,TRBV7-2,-,TGTGCCAGCAGCTTACTGGGTACGGGTGAAAAACTGTTTTTT,CASSLLGTGEKLFF
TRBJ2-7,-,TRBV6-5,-,TGTGCCAGCAGCCTAGACAGCCGCGAGCAGTACTTC,CASSLDSREQYF
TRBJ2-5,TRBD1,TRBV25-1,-,TGTGCCAGCAGTGAAGTTCGAGGACAGGGATTTGAGACCCAGTACTTC,CASSEVRGQGFETQYF
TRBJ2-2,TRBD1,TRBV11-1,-,TGTGCCAGCAGTTTCGACAGGGGCACCGGGGAGCTGTTTTTT,CASSFDRGTGELFF
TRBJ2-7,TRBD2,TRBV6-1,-,TGTGCCAGCAGCCCGACTAGCAGTGGCTACGAGCAGTACTTC,CASSPTSSGYEQYF
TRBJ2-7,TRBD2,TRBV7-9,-,TGTGCCAGCAGCTCGACTAGCGGGGGTCCGGGCTACGAGCAGTACTTC,CASSSTSGGPGYEQYF
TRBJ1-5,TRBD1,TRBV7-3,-,TGTGCCAGCAGCCCCGGGGGGACAGGTCGAGGCAATCAGCCCCAGCATTTT,CASSPGGTGRGNQPQHF
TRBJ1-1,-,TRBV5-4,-,TGTGCCAGCAGCCGGAGGAGGGAAGAAGCTTTCTTT,CASSRRREEAFF
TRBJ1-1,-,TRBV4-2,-,TGTGCCAGCAGCCAAGATGGAGGGATAATGAACACTGAAGCTTTCTTT,CASSQDGGIMNTEAFF